The T cell receptor (beta chain) under discussion was sequenced for a study of blood T cell repertoires in COVID-19. Whole-study context: COVID-19 samples from acute and convalescent phases originated in the United States, Italy and Spain.

TCRdb keeps only in-frame clones here, not all; method: immunoSEQ multiplex PCR. Counted here are roughly 86,000 clones, around 87% occurring once; the ten biggest clones make up 4% to 5.5%. This clone was found once. The receptor's source is a middle-aged man with acute or convalescent COVID-19. The sample taken for sequencing was peripheral blood.

The chain's CDR3 is CASSEGTGNNQPQHF. The CDR3 region has the DNA TGTGCCAGCAGTGAAGGGACAGGGAACAATCAGCCCCAGCATTTT. The V and J genes are TRBV6-1 and TRBJ1-5, with 8 bases lining up with TRBD1. V shed 1 base, J shed 3 bases, and the junction held 2 bases outside the gene matches. The germline V gene has CDR1 MNHNS and CDR2 SASEGT. The CDR3 covers 15 residues.